Described below is a single T cell receptor beta chain sequence and its context. Its antigen is as yet unknown. These data are taken from a study of cytomegalovirus exposure and HLA in healthy donors. Unrecorded immune exposures were likely, despite nominal health at sampling. The CDR3 is 16 amino acids. V lost 0 bases and J 3 bases, leaving 13 bases between the germline ends. Germline lookup yields CDR1 LNHNV and CDR2 YYDKDF (reference sequence). Study-wide results and caveats: In all likelihood, a cluster of highly shared sequence variants was a sequencing artifact. Some TCR beta chains (roughly 150 of them) were listed as cytomegalovirus-associated.

Both 60 Vbeta primers and 13 Jbeta primers went into the PCR. In the authors' workflow: In a later analysis, of 79 million or so unique beta chains, 9 million to 11 million appeared in at least two donors. The method was immunoSEQ multiplex PCR; TCRdb's version includes in-frame clones alone and lacks a portion of them. The V and J calls and clone size are taken from that table; D and trimming were inferred from the DNA. The table records 200,000 to 250,000 clones, roughly 80% of them present only once. What was sequenced was PBMCs. The chain couples TRBV15 to TRBJ2-3; no clear D. The TCR comes from a girl aged 2 to 9 in good health and CMV-seronegative. CDR3 nucleotide sequence: TGTGCCACCAGCAGAGAATCGCGGATTTCAACAGATACGCAGTATTTT. It codes for CATSRESRISTDTQYF.